This record concerns one T cell receptor beta chain sequence. No antigen is known for it. The sample belongs to a study of cytomegalovirus exposure and HLA in healthy donors. Study findings and constraints: Across all donors, roughly uniform sequencing depth was an assumption of the presence/absence analyses. One variant, a missense change in DCLRE1C, was linked in a later analysis to TCR beta V- and J-gene trimming.

Those who donated were healthy bone marrow donors. The germline V gene encodes CDR1 SGHAT and CDR2 FQNNGV. This CDR3 contains 13 residues. V trimming: 1 base; J trimming: 6 bases; junction bases outside the gene matches: 0. This PCR relied on a set of 60 Vbeta primers and 13 Jbeta primers. TCRdb's table, derived via immunoSEQ multiplex PCR, lists solely in-frame clones and lacks some. Altogether over 110,000 clones are present, just under 85% being singletons, with the ten largest covering roughly 9.9%. The V call is TRBV11-2, the J call TRBJ2-1; 7 positions agree with TRBD2. The clonotype was recovered from a woman aged 55-69 years in good health and CMV-seropositive. Sequenced: PBMCs. The CDR3 sequence is CASSLGGSNEQFF. Written as DNA, the CDR3 is TGTGCCAGCAGCTTAGGCGGGAGCAATGAGCAGTTCTTC. Using reference TRBV11-2 and TRBJ2-1 for the parts outside the CDR3, the full variable domain is EAGVAQSPRYKIIEKRQSVAFWCNPISGHATLYWYQQILGQGPKLLIQFQNNGVVDDSQLPKDRFSAERLKGVDSTLKIQPAKLEDSAVYLCASSLGGSNEQFFGPGTRLTVL.